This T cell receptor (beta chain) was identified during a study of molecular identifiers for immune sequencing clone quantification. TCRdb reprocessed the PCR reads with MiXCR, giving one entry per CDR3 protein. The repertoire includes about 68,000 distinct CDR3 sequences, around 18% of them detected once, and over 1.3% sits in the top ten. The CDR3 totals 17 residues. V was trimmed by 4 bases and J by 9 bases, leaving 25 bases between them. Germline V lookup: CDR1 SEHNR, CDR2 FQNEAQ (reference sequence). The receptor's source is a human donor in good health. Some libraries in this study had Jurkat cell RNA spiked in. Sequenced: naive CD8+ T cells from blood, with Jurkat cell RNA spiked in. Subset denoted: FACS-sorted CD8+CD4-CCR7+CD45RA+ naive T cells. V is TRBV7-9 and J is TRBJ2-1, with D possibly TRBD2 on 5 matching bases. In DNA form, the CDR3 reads TGTGCCAGCAGCTCCCCAAAGGAGGCGGACCCGTCGGGTGAGCAGTTCTTC. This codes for CASSSPKEADPSGEQFF.